This T cell receptor (beta chain) was identified in a study of identical twins. Study conclusions and caveats: Twin pairs had excess sharing that was weaker in beta out-of-frame sequences. Clonotypes of the beta chain that were abundant in cord blood carried fewer insertions (memory repertoires showed none). Conclusions leaned on cross-sectional statistical analysis and did not track the same donors over time. Analyses of zero insertions could, in part, be confounded by invariant MAIT and iNKT cells.

There are 16 residues in the CDR3. V was clipped by 5 bases and J by 0 bases; unmatched bases: 7. In germline, CDR1 is SEHNR, CDR2 FQNEAQ (reference sequence). TCRdb re-called the 5' RACE reads through MiXCR, storing one row per CDR3 protein. The repertoire holds about 700,000 distinct CDR3 sequences, 5.5% to 6.5% seen once, with 1.5% to 2% in the top ten. This clonotype has at least ten counts. Its specificity is unknown. The rearrangement links TRBV7-9 to TRBJ2-1; 7 nucleotides match TRBD1. This TCR was sampled from a man aged 18 to 35 in good health. Sequencing was performed on naive T cells sorted from blood. The CDR3 bases are TGTGCCAGCAGCCCGGCACAGGGGAGCTCCTACAATGAGCAGTTCTTC. This sequence encodes CASSPAQGSSYNEQFF.